A single sample is the source of the 10 T cell receptor beta chains below, sequenced in a study of siplizumab effects on memory and regulatory T cells. Sequenced by immunoSEQ multiplex PCR; TCRdb stores in-frame clones only, minus some. Among some 96,000 clones listed, 75% to 95% were seen once. Sequencing was done on a sample of CD4+ T cells sorted from blood. Source of these receptors: a human donor in good health.

This clone has only one observation. V usage is TRBV2 and J usage is TRBJ1-3; no clear D. Deletions cut 8 bases from V and 0 bases from J, with 14 bases between. Germline V lookup: CDR1 SNHLY, CDR2 FYNNEI. There are 15 residues in the CDR3. The CDR3 DNA is TGTGCCAGCCGAAACACGGACCGCTCTGGAAACACCATATATTTT. This encodes CASRNTDRSGNTIYF.

Remarks on this clone: The same CDR3 can be traced to other DNA sequences in this sample. The chain joins TRBV27 to TRBJ1-1; D gene unclear. Trimming left V 0 bases short and J 4 bases short, with 15 bases between. This CDR3 spans 16 amino acids. Germline V lookup: CDR1 MNHEY, CDR2 SMNVEV (reference sequence). For the CDR3, the DNA is TGTGCCAGCAGTTTATCCCGCACGGCGGTCGGCACTGAAGCTTTCTTT. Residues: CASSLSRTAVGTEAFF.

This chain uses TRBV5-6 with TRBJ1-2; D is possibly TRBD1 (6 bases). Trimming cost V 0 bases and J 4 bases, with 19 bases left between them. Germline V gene lookup returns CDR1 SGHDT and CDR2 YYEEEE. This CDR3 contains 17 residues. The CDR3 coding sequence is TGTGCCAGCAGCTTGGACATCCGAGACAGGTATTCCTATGGCTACACCTTC. The encoded protein is CASSLDIRDRYSYGYTF.

The genes are TRBV15 and TRBJ1-1, with 7 positions matching TRBD1. CDR1 is LNHNV, CDR2 YYDKDF, per germline (reference sequence). V trimming: 1 base; J trimming: 6 bases; junction bases outside the gene matches: 11. CDR3 length equals 16 residues. The CDR3 bases are TGTGCCACCAGCAGAGGCGGCGCAGGGGGACGAGCTGAAGCTTTCTTT. Its protein is CATSRGGAGGRAEAFF.

The rearrangement uses TRBV9 and TRBJ2-3; 10 bases match TRBD1. CDR1 and CDR2 (germline): SGDLS, YYNGEE. The CDR3 length is 16 residues. J gave up 2 bases and V 2 bases, and 5 bases lay outside the gene matches. The CDR3 spells CASSVRTGGNTDTQYF. The CDR3 DNA follows: TGTGCCAGCAGCGTCCGGACAGGGGGAAACACAGATACGCAGTATTTT.

The V call is TRBV19, the J call TRBJ2-7, with TRBD2 matching over 13 bases. Germline values: CDR1 LNHDA, CDR2 SQIVND (reference sequence). V dropped 5 bases and J dropped 6; count of bases not matched to a gene: 10. The CDR3 has 16 amino acids. In DNA, the CDR3 is TGTGCCAGTAGTCCCCGGACTAGCGGGGGCTTCGGCGAGCAGTACTTC. It codes for CASSPRTSGGFGEQYF.

The chain links TRBV10-1 to TRBJ2-7, with D tentatively TRBD1 or TRBD2 (5 bases each). The germline gives CDR1 WNHNN, CDR2 SYGVQD (reference sequence). Trimming removed 10 bases from V and 0 bases from J, with 19 bases in between. The CDR3 is made up of 15 amino acids. CDR3 amino acids: CANRLGTEPSYEQYF. The DNA of the CDR3 is TGCGCCAACCGGCTTGGGACCGAACCCTCCTACGAGCAGTACTTC.

The chain combines TRBV5-6 with TRBJ2-5; 9 bases agree with TRBD2. CDR3 length: 16 amino acids. The germline V gene encodes CDR1 SGHDT and CDR2 YYEEEE. V was pared by 4 bases and J by 5 bases, with 12 bases of the junction left unmatched. CDR3 sequence: CASSPGLAFSRETQYF. The CDR3 DNA is TGTGCCAGCAGCCCGGGACTAGCCTTTTCCAGGGAGACCCAGTACTTC.

This chain connects TRBV10-3 to TRBJ2-1, with unresolved D. The CDR3 is 15 amino acids. V dropped 7 bases and J dropped 0 bases, with 13 bases sitting between them. Germline loops: CDR1 ENHRY, CDR2 SYGVKD. In nucleotides, the CDR3 is TGTGCCATCACCCCGCGGCAGAGCTCCTACAATGAGCAGTTCTTC. Amino acids: CAITPRQSSYNEQFF.

The chain joins TRBV27 to TRBJ2-7; 7 bases are a match to TRBD1. V was pared by 3 bases and J by 3 bases, with 8 bases of the junction left unmatched. Germline loops: CDR1 MNHEY, CDR2 SMNVEV (reference sequence). The CDR3 is made up of 15 amino acids. CDR3 sequence: CASSFGGQAYYEQYF. CDR3 DNA sequence: TGTGCCAGCAGTTTTGGAGGACAGGCCTACTACGAGCAGTACTTC.